One sample yielded the 7 T cell receptor beta chains listed below, sequenced in a study of post-analysis software for immune sequencing data. Regarding the study as a whole: About five TRBV segments (TRBV5-6, TRBV5-1 and TRBV20-1 among them) occurred more frequently in patients than in controls.

The authors incorporated unique molecular identifiers into the TCR beta cDNA libraries. TCRdb ran MiXCR on the PCR reads and lists one entry per CDR3 protein. Altogether about 500,000 distinct CDR3 sequences are present, under 55% being singletons, with the ten largest covering around 10%. These TCRs are of unknown antigen specificity. The sequencing sample was made of blood. The receptors were gathered from a girl aged 10 to 17 with multiple sclerosis.

This clonotype was observed many times. This chain uses TRBV4-1 with TRBJ1-4; 8 bases agree with TRBD1. The V gene's germline CDR1 is MGHRA and CDR2 YSYEKL. The CDR3 extends over 17 amino acids. V shed 2 bases, J shed 1 base, and the junction held 6 bases outside the gene matches. This CDR3 is CASSQKGQGLTNEKLFF. In DNA, the CDR3 is TGCGCCAGCAGCCAAAAAGGACAGGGACTAACTAATGAAAAACTGTTTTTT.

Concerning this clonotype: Likely a read error: the CDR3 ends without its conserved phenylalanine or tryptophan. The chain's CDR3 is CASSVGRGETREQYL. CDR3 in DNA: TGTGCCAGCAGCGTAGGGAGGGGGGAGACGAGGGAGCAGTACCTC. The rearrangement uses TRBV9 and TRBJ2-7; D may match TRBD1 or TRBD2 (6 bases each). The V and J ends lost 0 bases and 7 bases respectively, with 17 bases between them. This CDR3 has 15 residues. Germline V gene lookup returns CDR1 SGDLS and CDR2 YYNGEE.

Only a few counts were recorded for this clonotype. The V call is TRBV7-9, the J call TRBJ2-7, with D maybe TRBD1 (5 bases). Germline CDR1 and CDR2: SEHNR and FQNEAQ (reference sequence). Trimming took 3 bases from V and 5 from J, leaving 17 bases between them. The CDR3 is 15 amino acids. The CDR3 region has the DNA TGTGCCAGCAGCTTGGGGTCAGGGTTGCTTGACGAGCAGTACTTC. This translates into CASSLGSGLLDEQYF.

This clonotype has a handful of counts. The rearrangement links TRBV9 to TRBJ2-7; D could derive from TRBD1 or TRBD2 (5 bases each). V was shortened by 2 bases and J by 0 bases, with 12 bases between the two germline ends. Germline-derived CDR1 and CDR2 are SGDLS and YYNGEE. This CDR3 spans 15 amino acids. The CDR3 is CASSVGTQASYEQYF. The CDR3, as DNA: TGTGCCAGCAGCGTCGGGACCCAAGCCTCCTACGAGCAGTACTTC.

V is TRBV6-2 or TRBV6-3 and J is TRBJ2-5; no definite D call. CDR3 length equals 13 residues. The V end lost 6 bases, the J end lost 5 bases, and 13 bases lay between the germline ends. Germline assignment: CDR1 MNHEY and CDR2 SVGEGT. In DNA form, the CDR3 reads TGTGCCAGCAGCTACCTCATAAGGGAGACCCAGTACTTC. Its protein is CASSYLIRETQYF.

This clonotype has more than one count but fewer than ten. This chain uses TRBV5-1 with TRBJ2-5; TRBD1 matches at 7 bases. CDR3 size: 13 residues. The V gene end was trimmed by 4 bases and the J gene end by 5 bases; junction bases not matched to a gene: 5. The germline gives CDR1 SGHRS, CDR2 YFSETQ. DNA of the CDR3: TGCGCCAGCAGCCCTACAGGGGTTGAGACCCAGTACTTC. It is translated as CASSPTGVETQYF.

This chain links TRBV4-2 with TRBJ2-7; D ambiguous. V lost 5 bases and J 6 bases, leaving 11 bases between the germline ends. Germline CDR1 and CDR2: LGHNA and YNFKEQ. The length of the CDR3 is 12 residues. CDR3 region: CASSYKLGEQYF. In DNA form, the CDR3 reads TGTGCCAGCAGCTACAAGCTGGGCGAGCAGTACTTC.